The text below deals with one TCR beta chain. This clone's antigen is unknown. One base away there is no much larger clone; base qualities are not given. The data originate from a study of human thymus T cells (dated by TCRdb to about 2020). General notes on the study: TCR alpha and beta repertoires from about 8 infant thymus samples and four related peripheral blood samples were characterized in the study. Donor ages ranged from about 7 to 244 days, and the cohort comprised 5 to 7 male and a couple of female infants.

What the research found in general, with its limitations: On average, roughly 810,000 unique TCRB clonotypes were obtained from thymus samples, compared with 75,000 to 90,000 from blood samples. Usage of V and J gene segments appeared to be biased in both the thymic and the peripheral blood repertoires.

TCRB and TCRAD loci were amplified from a standardized quantity of quality-controlled genomic DNA using the immunoSEQ multiplex PCR assay. The amplicons spanned the V(D)J region and were long enough to cover the CDR3 and allow V and J genes to be identified. The commercial immunoSEQ service was used to sequence amplicons on an Illumina platform. The paper's data handling went like this. Primer bias and sequencing errors were corrected as previously described, and TCRAD and TCRB definitions were based on the IMGT database. Repertoires were analysed with immunoSEQ Analyzer 3.0 and VDJTools, covering basic statistics, V/J segment usage, diversity estimates, rarefaction and pairwise overlap. Diversity was estimated with Chao1, ChaoE, Efron-Thisted, Shannon and inverse Simpson indices, and also on datasets down-sampled to the smallest sample. Repertoire overlap used strict matching of CDR3 nucleotide sequence, V gene and J gene, with Jaccard-based multidimensional scaling clustering. Sourced from immuneACCESS, this table was stored by TCRdb with only in-frame sequences that have V and J called. A share of the clones is absent; for the studies checked, an unresolved V gene accounts for under half, and the remainder has no known explanation. V, J and clone size derive from that table, while D and trimming were established from the DNA sequence. This sample gives approximately 49,000 clones in total; about 95% of them show up just once. In total, the top ten clones hold approximately 0.16% of the sample.

Reading from cysteine to phenylalanine, the CDR3 counts 16 amino acids. Just CDR3 DNA is preserved here, 48 bases in frame from base 1. The germline V gene sets CDR1 to SGHTA and CDR2 to FQGNSA. Relative to germline, V is missing 4 bases and J is missing 4 bases, with 9 bases of the junction outside any gene match. In Finland, the donors were immunologically healthy infants who were having open corrective cardiac surgery for congenital heart defects. From four of the eight donors, a small aliquot of about 0.45-1 mL peripheral blood was collected during surgery. Genomic DNA from blood samples was extracted from all available leukocytes rather than from a fixed cell number. ACK lysis buffer was used to remove erythrocytes from blood, and the leukocytes were stored at -70 degrees C as pellets. A QIAsymphony instrument was used to extract genomic DNA from the frozen cell pellets.

This sequence was found in a girl younger than two with a congenital heart defect but otherwise immunologically healthy. The sequencing input was blood. In this chain, TRBV7-2 is recombined with TRBJ2-5; a stretch of 10 junction bases matches TRBD2. The CDR3 is CASSSRLAGGPETQYF. The DNA sequence is TGTGCCAGCAGCTCTCGACTAGCGGGCGGACCAGAGACCCAGTACTTC.